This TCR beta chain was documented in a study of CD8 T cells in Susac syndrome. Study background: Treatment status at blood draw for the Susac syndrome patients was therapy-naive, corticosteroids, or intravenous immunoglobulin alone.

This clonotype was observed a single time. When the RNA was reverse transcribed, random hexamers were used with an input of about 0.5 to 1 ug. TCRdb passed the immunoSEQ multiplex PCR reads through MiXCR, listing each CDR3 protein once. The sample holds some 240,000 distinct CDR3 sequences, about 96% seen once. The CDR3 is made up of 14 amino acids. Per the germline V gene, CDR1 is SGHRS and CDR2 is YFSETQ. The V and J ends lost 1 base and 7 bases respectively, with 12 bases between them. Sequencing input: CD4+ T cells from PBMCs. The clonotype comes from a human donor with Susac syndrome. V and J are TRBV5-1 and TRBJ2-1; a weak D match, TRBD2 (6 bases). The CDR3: CASSLTGVMNEQFF. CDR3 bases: TGCGCCAGCAGCTTGACGGGAGTGATGAATGAGCAGTTCTTC.